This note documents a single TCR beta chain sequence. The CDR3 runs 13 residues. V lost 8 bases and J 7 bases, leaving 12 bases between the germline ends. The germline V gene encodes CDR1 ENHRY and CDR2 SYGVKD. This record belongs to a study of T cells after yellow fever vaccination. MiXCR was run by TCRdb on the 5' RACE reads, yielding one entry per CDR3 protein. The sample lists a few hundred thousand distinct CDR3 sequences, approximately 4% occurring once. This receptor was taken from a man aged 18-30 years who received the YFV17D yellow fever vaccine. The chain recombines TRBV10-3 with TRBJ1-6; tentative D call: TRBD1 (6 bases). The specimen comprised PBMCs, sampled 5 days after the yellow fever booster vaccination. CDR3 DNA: TGTGCCATCCAGGGTAGGGGGAATTCACCCCTCCACTTT. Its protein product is CAIQGRGNSPLHF.